This T cell receptor beta chain was captured in a study of low-dose radiotherapy and immunotherapy resistance in tumors. Study information: At a dose of 200 mg/m2, intravenous cyclophosphamide was given every two weeks, one day before radiation and immunotherapy.

TRAV- and TRBV-specific primers, spanning alpha and beta chains, primed first-strand cDNA. It was with a constant-region primer and a V-primer adapter that TCRs were amplified over about 19 PCR cycles. TCRdb analysed the reads with MiXCR anew, one entry per CDR3 protein. The sample includes 75,000 to 95,000 distinct CDR3 sequences, 20% to 25% of them seen just once. Germline assignment: CDR1 LNHDA and CDR2 SQIVND (reference sequence). The CDR3 is 13 amino acids. Deletions cut 6 bases from V and 3 bases from J, with 8 bases between. This clonotype was picked up many times. Time point meaning: after trial treatment. This sample's treatment: LDRT plus nivolumab, ipilimumab, low-dose cyclophosphamide and aspirin (RACIN trial).

This sequence joins TRBV19 and TRBJ2-2, with D uncertain. The sample consisted of PBMCs, taken after low-dose radiotherapy plus immunotherapy. The clonotype originates from a female donor with ovarian cancer. The CDR3 nucleotides read TGTGCCAGTAGCCAGGTTGACACCGGGGAGCTGTTTTTT. This gives the protein CASSQVDTGELFF.